This TCR beta chain was identified during a study of T cell changes during pregnancy in multiple sclerosis. The CDR3 covers 16 residues. The V gene end was trimmed by 5 bases and the J gene end by 4 bases; junction bases not matched to a gene: 11. Germline V gene sequence: CDR1 SGHTA, CDR2 FQGNSA. Generated by immunoSEQ multiplex PCR, the TCRdb table keeps only in-frame clones and is missing some. The table has about 80,000 clones, around 92% seen once. The V and J genes are TRBV7-2 and TRBJ2-3, with 8 bases aligning to TRBD1. The clonotype was recovered from a female donor with multiple sclerosis, enrolled in a pregnancy study. The sample was peripheral blood, taken before pregnancy. The CDR3, as DNA: TGTGCCAGCAGCGCGGTCGGACAGGGTTTAGCAGATACGCAGTATTTT. Protein: CASSAVGQGLADTQYF.